This TCR beta chain was sequenced in a study of blood T cell repertoires in COVID-19. Study information: COVID-19 samples, acute and convalescent, were from the United States, Italy and Spain. From T cells, B-cell-depleted T cells, or PBMCs came the material, which was cDNA or gDNA.

Authors' analysis steps: The authors estimated nucleated cell counts from reference gene primer amplification. Only in-frame clones appear in the TCRdb table, and some are missing; sequencing was by immunoSEQ multiplex PCR. The V and J calls and clone size come from that table; D and trimming were worked out from the DNA. This sample has about 98,000 clones, with about 87% found just once. Deletions cut 4 bases from V and 1 base from J, with 9 bases between. There are 14 residues in the CDR3. Germline values: CDR1 KGHDR, CDR2 SFDVKD. This TCR derives from a man aged 50-59 years with active or convalescent COVID-19. Sequenced: peripheral blood. The V and J genes are TRBV24-1 and TRBJ2-5, with D unclear. The CDR3 here is CATSESTVQETQYF. The CDR3 DNA follows: TGTGCCACCAGTGAGTCTACTGTCCAAGAGACCCAGTACTTC.